Sequencing of this T cell receptor (beta chain) was carried out in a study of T cell responses to AZD1222 COVID-19 vaccine. This CDR3 spans 15 amino acids. Germline loops: CDR1 SGDLS, CDR2 YYNGEE. The J segment lost 0 bases and the V segment lost 2 bases, leaving 1 base of the junction unmatched. To note about this clone: This specimen includes other DNA sequences encoding the same CDR3.

Generated by immunoSEQ multiplex PCR, the TCRdb table keeps only in-frame clones and is missing some. Of 130,000 or so clones listed, about 86% are singletons. The chain couples TRBV9 to TRBJ2-7; 11 positions agree with TRBD1. This sequence originates from an adult in good health. The sequences come from peripheral blood, collected on day 0 of AZD1222 vaccination. The CDR3 loop is CASSVGTGGSYEQYF. CDR3 nucleotide sequence: TGTGCCAGCAGCGTGGGGACAGGGGGCTCCTACGAGCAGTACTTC.